Many counts were recorded for the clone carrying this TCR beta chain. Its target is unknown. The data are from a study of molecular identifiers for immune sequencing clone quantification. MiXCR, applied by TCRdb to the PCR reads, yields one record per CDR3 protein. The sample shows roughly 40,000 distinct CDR3 sequences, less than 20% of them seen only once. With 1 base removed from V and 4 bases from J, the gap between germline ends came to 9 bases. The CDR3 totals 14 residues. Germline CDR1 is MNHEY and CDR2 is SVGEGT. Findings and caveats of the study: Beyond 20 RNA copies, clones held over 97% of effector molecules, compared with under 1% in naive cells. Identical TCR molecules that share a barcode could lead to an underestimation of highly expanded clone sizes.

This TCR derives from a human donor in good health. Some libraries in this study had Jurkat cell RNA spiked in. The source material was naive CD8+ T cells from blood, with Jurkat cell RNA spiked in. Subset given: FACS-sorted CD8+CD4-CCR7+CD45RA+ naive T cells. V and J are TRBV6-2 or TRBV6-3 and TRBJ2-3; D is perhaps TRBD1 (6 bases). CDR3 DNA: TGTGCCAGCAGTTACTTGTCAGGGGCAGATACGCAGTATTTT. Translating gives CASSYLSGADTQYF.